This T cell receptor (beta chain) is from a study of blood T cell repertoires in COVID-19. Here immunoSEQ multiplex PCR was the method, and the copy in TCRdb shows in-frame clones only, minus some. This table holds fewer than 150,000 clones, around four fifths found once. There are 13 residues in the CDR3. From germline, CDR1 is SEHNR and CDR2 FQNEAQ (reference sequence). The ends were cut back, 8 bases at V and 8 bases at J, with 16 bases in the middle. J is TRBJ2-4 and V is TRBV7-9; the D gene is possibly TRBD1 (6 bases). Sequencing was carried out using PBMCs or T cells enriched from blood (not recorded which). The sequence came from a man aged 30-40 years who had recovered from COVID-19. This CDR3 is CASGRQGQDIQYF. Written as DNA, the CDR3 is TGTGCCAGCGGTAGGCAGGGGCAGGACATTCAGTACTTC.